These T cell receptor beta chains were read from a single sample in a study of cytomegalovirus exposure and HLA in healthy donors. Sequenced by immunoSEQ multiplex PCR; TCRdb stores in-frame clones only, minus some. This table holds 95,000 to 150,000 clones, 80% to 85% found once. Sequenced sample: PBMCs. Receptors were obtained from a man under 40 in good health and CMV-seronegative. The CDR3 runs from the conserved cysteine through the conserved F or W. The D gene is left open where the match is weak. Size values are once, few and many counts, or a class for expanded clones, and some rows have none.

D,size,J,V,CDR3,DNA
TRBD1,few,TRBJ2-7,TRBV29-1,CSVQTGDSYEQYF,TGCAGCGTACAAACAGGGGACTCCTACGAGCAGTACTTC
.,.,TRBJ1-6,TRBV6-5,CASSDSRGSPLHF,TGTGCCAGCAGTGACTCCAGGGGATCACCCCTCCACTTT
TRBD1,.,TRBJ2-7,TRBV11-2,CASSYGTAYEQYF,TGTGCCAGCAGTTACGGGACAGCCTACGAGCAGTACTTC
.,.,TRBJ1-1,TRBV5-6,CASSLGGPRTEAFF,TGTGCCAGCAGCTTGGGGGGGCCGCGCACTGAAGCCTTCTTT
.,.,TRBJ2-7,TRBV7-7,CASSQGPSAAYEQYF,TGTGCCAGCAGCCAAGGTCCTAGCGCAGCCTACGAGCAGTACTTC
.,once,TRBJ1-5,TRBV10-1,CATWESSPPQHF,TGCGCCACCTGGGAGTCCTCCCCCCCCCAGCATTTT
TRBD1,.,TRBJ1-2,TRBV19,CASSQGVTGGHYGYTF,TGTGCCAGTAGCCAAGGGGTGACAGGGGGCCACTATGGCTACACCTTC
.,.,TRBJ1-3,TRBV28,CASSFDRTSGNTIYF,TGTGCCAGCAGTTTCGACAGGACCTCTGGAAACACCATATATTTT
TRBD1,.,TRBJ1-3,TRBV10-3,CAIRPDRGSGNTIYF,TGTGCCATCAGACCGGACAGGGGGTCGGGAAACACCATATATTTT
.,.,TRBJ2-2,TRBV6-5,CASQSRGNTGELFF,TGTGCCAGCCAATCGCGGGGGAACACCGGGGAGCTGTTTTTT
.,once,TRBJ2-1,TRBV5-1,CASSLSAGEQFF,TGCGCCAGCAGCTTGTCGGCAGGTGAGCAGTTCTTC
TRBD1,.,TRBJ2-1,TRBV7-9,CASSFLGGYEQFF,TGTGCCAGCAGCTTCTTAGGGGGCTATGAGCAGTTCTTC
.,.,TRBJ1-3,TRBV10-3,CAISDSFNSGNTIYF,TGTGCCATCAGTGATAGTTTCAATTCTGGAAACACCATATATTTT
.,.,TRBJ1-2,TRBV13,CASSLHRSNYGYTF,TGTGCCAGCAGCTTACACAGATCGAACTATGGCTACACCTTC
.,.,TRBJ2-2,TRBV7-2,CASSRSGGDTGELFF,TGTGCCAGCAGCCGCTCGGGGGGCGACACCGGGGAGCTGTTTTTT
.,.,TRBJ2-7,TRBV2,CASARTTRYEQYF,TGTGCCAGCGCCCGGACTACTCGCTACGAGCAGTACTTC
.,few,TRBJ2-5,TRBV7-2,CASRSASDSQETQYF,TGTGCCAGCAGGTCTGCCTCTGACAGCCAAGAGACCCAGTACTTC
.,once,TRBJ1-2,TRBV5-6,CASSPYSVQGYGYTF,TGTGCCAGCAGCCCGTATTCCGTCCAGGGCTATGGCTACACCTTC
.,.,TRBJ2-7,TRBV28,CASALRGFLYEQYF,TGTGCCTCAGCGCTTCGGGGTTTCCTCTACGAGCAGTACTTC
TRBD1,.,TRBJ1-1,TRBV30,CAWSVKVEGGLKGDTEAFF,TGTGCCTGGAGTGTGAAAGTAGAAGGGGGCCTTAAGGGGGACACTGAAGCTTTCTTT
.,.,TRBJ1-2,TRBV4-1,CASSQDPETILGYTF,TGCGCCAGCAGCCAAGATCCAGAGACAATTCTTGGCTACACCTTC
TRBD1,.,TRBJ1-6,TRBV27,CASRGTGFDSPLHF,TGTGCCAGCAGAGGGACAGGGTTTGATTCACCCCTCCACTTT
TRBD2,few,TRBJ2-1,TRBV5-6,CASSLTSGTGEQFF,TGTGCCAGCAGCTTAACTAGCGGGACGGGTGAGCAGTTCTTC
.,.,TRBJ1-1,TRBV4-3,CASSQGRGMNTEAFF,TGCGCCAGCAGCCAAGGTCGGGGTATGAACACTGAAGCTTTCTTT
TRBD1,.,TRBJ2-5,TRBV5-1,CASSLEQGWRETQYF,TGCGCCAGCAGCTTGGAACAGGGGTGGCGAGAGACCCAGTACTTC
TRBD1,.,TRBJ1-5,TRBV2,CASSGTGVSNQPQHF,TGTGCCAGCAGTGGGACAGGGGTGAGCAATCAGCCCCAGCATTTT
TRBD1,few,TRBJ2-7,TRBV5-4,CASSFAGDSGYEQYF,TGTGCCAGCAGTTTCGCCGGGGACAGCGGCTACGAGCAGTACTTC
.,.,TRBJ2-3,TRBV10-1,CASSPSSSDTQYF,TGCGCCAGCAGTCCATCTAGTTCGGATACGCAGTATTTT
TRBD2,.,TRBJ2-3,TRBV6-1,CASSGSRGGDTDTQYF,TGTGCCAGCAGTGGAAGCCGGGGGGGGGACACAGATACGCAGTATTTT
TRBD1,.,TRBJ2-2,TRBV6-4,CASSDGTDASEELFF,TGTGCCAGCAGTGACGGGACAGACGCATCCGAGGAGCTGTTTTTT
.,.,TRBJ1-1,TRBV28,CASAQAGSANTEAFF,TGTGCCAGCGCCCAGGCGGGGTCGGCGAACACTGAAGCTTTCTTT
.,.,TRBJ2-4,TRBV6-1,CASSQGLIAKNSQYF,TGTGCCAGCAGCCAGGGGTTGATAGCCAAAAACAGTCAGTACTTC
TRBD1,.,TRBJ2-7,TRBV2,CARSDRGSYEQYF,TGTGCCAGATCGGACAGGGGAAGCTACGAGCAGTACTTC
.,.,TRBJ2-7,TRBV4-2,CASSKGDTAYEQYF,TGTGCCAGCAGCAAAGGGGACACCGCCTACGAGCAGTACTTC
TRBD1,.,TRBJ1-1,TRBV15,CATSRPRAGGISEAFF,TGTGCCACCAGCAGACCCAGGGCAGGGGGAATTTCTGAAGCTTTCTTT
.,.,TRBJ2-1,TRBV28,CASSEQGIGKNEQFF,TGTGCCAGCAGTGAACAGGGTATAGGTAAGAATGAGCAGTTCTTC
TRBD1,.,TRBJ2-7,TRBV7-2,CASSPGTGAYEQYF,TGTGCCAGCAGCCCCGGGACAGGGGCCTACGAGCAGTACTTC
TRBD2,.,TRBJ2-3,TRBV28,CASTWGGEADTQYF,TGTGCCAGCACTTGGGGGGGGGAGGCGGATACGCAGTATTTT
TRBD1,.,TRBJ2-1,TRBV5-6,CASSFDRGIVNNEQFF,TGTGCCAGCAGCTTTGACAGGGGGATTGTTAACAATGAGCAGTTCTTC
.,few,TRBJ1-1,TRBV18,CASSPNTGNTEAFF,TGTGCCAGCTCACCTAATACAGGGAACACTGAAGCTTTCTTT
.,few,TRBJ2-6,TRBV7-2,CASSFISRGGANVLTF,TGTGCCAGCAGCTTCATCAGTCGAGGAGGGGCCAACGTCCTGACTTTC
.,.,TRBJ2-3,TRBV7-9,CASSLDRVTDTQYF,TGTGCCAGCAGCTTAGACAGGGTCACAGATACGCAGTATTTT
TRBD2,.,TRBJ2-3,TRBV28,CASSSGWGAVDTQYF,TGTGCCAGTTCTAGCGGGTGGGGGGCGGTCGATACGCAGTATTTT
.,once,TRBJ2-3,TRBV28,CASSFLAGQSTDTQYF,TGTGCCAGCAGTTTTCTCGCGGGGCAGAGCACAGATACGCAGTATTTT
.,.,TRBJ1-2,TRBV7-6,CASSPSGMQGYGYTF,TGTGCCAGCAGCCCGTCCGGGATGCAGGGGTATGGCTACACCTTC
TRBD2,.,TRBJ2-3,TRBV13,CASSPESGGSDTQYF,TGTGCCAGCAGTCCTGAAAGCGGGGGGTCAGATACGCAGTATTTT
TRBD1,.,TRBJ1-5,TRBV4-3,CASSQDPSKGQANQPQHF,TGCGCCAGCAGCCAAGATCCAAGTAAGGGACAGGCCAATCAGCCCCAGCATTTT
.,.,TRBJ1-6,TRBV15,CATSLVNNNSPLHF,TGTGCCACCAGCTTGGTGAACAATAATTCACCCCTCCACTTT
TRBD2,.,TRBJ2-1,TRBV27,CARGIGLGLAGGEQFF,TGTGCCAGGGGGATCGGGTTGGGACTAGCGGGGGGTGAGCAGTTCTTC
.,.,TRBJ1-1,TRBV7-9,CASSSGQSLEAFF,TGTGCCAGCAGCTCAGGGCAGAGTCTTGAAGCTTTCTTT
.,.,TRBJ2-2,TRBV5-1,CASSLEPLDTPGELFF,TGCGCCAGCAGCTTGGAACCCTTGGACACCCCCGGGGAGCTGTTTTTT
.,.,TRBJ2-2,TRBV6-5,CASSPPHYTGELFF,TGTGCCAGCAGCCCACCACATTACACCGGGGAGCTGTTTTTT
.,.,TRBJ1-6,TRBV27,CASSTFRESSYNSPLHF,TGTGCCAGCAGTACCTTCCGGGAGAGCTCCTATAATTCACCCCTCCACTTT
TRBD2,once,TRBJ2-5,TRBV15,CATSGGGETQYF,TGTGCCACCAGTGGCGGGGGGGAGACCCAGTACTTC
.,few,TRBJ2-3,TRBV7-9,CASTPPEGVADTQYF,TGTGCCAGCACCCCCCCCGAGGGGGTAGCAGATACGCAGTATTTT